These 9 T cell receptor beta chains originate from one sample sequenced in a study of response to subunit inactivated influenza vaccine (dated 2018 in TCRdb). Receptor amplification or capture employed RT-PCR. The reads were generated on an Illumina HiSeq 2500. In-frame beta chains were kept once TCRdb had trimmed the public reads at Q25 with fastp and called clones with MiXCR. Rows are combined by CDR3 protein, so each entry shows the most common genes and DNA. The sample records around 300,000 distinct CDR3 sequences, roughly 22% of which are singletons. The ten largest clonotypes hold around a tenth of the sample. The specimen comprised PBMCs from blood, sampled approximately 22 months after vaccination. The receptors come from a man aged 50 to 69 who received an inactivated influenza vaccine. Donor details come from another sample of the same person, matched by shared clones.

The table lists this clonotype with a few counts. The chain links TRBV3-1 to TRBJ2-6, with D perhaps matching TRBD2 (5 bases). This CDR3 is 14 amino acids long. Trimming left V 8 bases short and J 3 bases short, with 11 bases between. Germline V gene sequence: CDR1 LGHDT, CDR2 YNNKEL (reference sequence). For the CDR3, the DNA is TGTGCCAGCGGAGGCGGAAATGGGGCCAACGTCCTGACTTTC. Translation: CASGGGNGANVLTF.

The chain couples TRBV12-3 or TRBV12-4 to TRBJ2-1; TRBD2 agrees at 12 bases. The CDR3 runs 14 residues. J gave up 9 bases and V 6 bases, and 6 bases lay outside the gene matches. CDR3 amino acids: CASSPSGGAREQFF. The CDR3 bases are TGTGCCAGCAGCCCTAGCGGGGGGGCTCGTGAGCAGTTCTTC.

CDR3 in amino acids: CASSAYSGGQYEQYF. The CDR3 DNA reads TGTGCCAGCAGCGCTTATAGCGGGGGGCAGTACGAGCAGTACTTC. The gene calls are TRBV7-2 and TRBJ2-7; 10 nucleotides match TRBD2. V lost 5 bases, J lost 4 bases, and 8 bases stayed unmatched. CDR1 and CDR2 (germline): SGHTA, FQGNSA. This CDR3 spans 15 amino acids.

The chain couples TRBV5-5 to TRBJ2-2; tentative D call: TRBD1 (7 bases). There are 16 residues in the CDR3. Trimming took 1 base from V and 1 from J, leaving 11 bases between them. In germline, CDR1 is SGHKS, CDR2 YYEKEE (reference sequence). For the CDR3, the DNA is TGTGCCAGCAGCTTGTCAGGGGGGTGGAACACCGGGGAGCTGTTTTTT. Protein sequence: CASSLSGGWNTGELFF.

This clonotype has only a few counts. The chain couples TRBV20-1 to TRBJ2-5, with 8 bases matching TRBD1. Trimming at V came to 6 bases and at J to 5 bases, leaving 11 bases not matched to a gene. This CDR3 is built from 14 residues. Germline V gene data show CDR1 as DFQATT and CDR2 as SNEGSKA (reference sequence). This chain's CDR3 is CSAENPGGRETQYF. The CDR3 nucleotides read TGCAGTGCAGAGAATCCAGGGGGCCGGGAGACCCAGTACTTC.

This clonotype was seen a handful of times. The rearrangement joins TRBV10-3 to TRBJ1-3; D is unresolved. V gave up 10 bases and J gave up 4 bases, with 14 bases separating them. The CDR3 covers 13 residues. Germline lookup yields CDR1 ENHRY and CDR2 SYGVKD. The CDR3 loop is CATVTGIGNTIYF. The CDR3 nucleotides read TGTGCCACCGTCACGGGGATCGGAAACACCATATATTTT.

This clonotype appeared many times. The genes are TRBV12-3 or TRBV12-4 and TRBJ1-3; D unresolved. The CDR3 is 15 amino acids. Trimming shortened V by 4 bases and J by 1 base, and 11 bases separated the two germline ends. The CDR3 region has the DNA TGTGCCAGCAGTTACAGCCCGGGGTCTGGAAACACCATATATTTT. This gives the protein CASSYSPGSGNTIYF.

This clonotype was recorded many times. The J gene is TRBJ2-1, the V gene TRBV18; D may be TRBD2 (6 bases). CDR3 size: 15 residues. Trimming pared 6 bases from V and 4 bases from J, leaving 16 bases between. The germline gives CDR1 KGHSH, CDR2 LQKENI. CDR3 protein: CASSPAGSLYNEQFF. The CDR3 DNA sequence: TGTGCCAGCTCCCCAGCGGGCTCGCTTTACAATGAGCAGTTCTTC.

A few counts support this clonotype. The chain uses TRBV4-3 and TRBJ2-1; TRBD1 aligns across 9 bases. Germline V gene sequence: CDR1 LGHNA, CDR2 YSLEER. The CDR3 runs 15 residues. V lost 2 bases and J lost 4; bases outside the gene matches: 3. This CDR3 reads CASSQMTGGYNEQFF. As DNA, the CDR3 is TGCGCCAGCAGCCAAATGACAGGGGGATACAATGAGCAGTTCTTC.